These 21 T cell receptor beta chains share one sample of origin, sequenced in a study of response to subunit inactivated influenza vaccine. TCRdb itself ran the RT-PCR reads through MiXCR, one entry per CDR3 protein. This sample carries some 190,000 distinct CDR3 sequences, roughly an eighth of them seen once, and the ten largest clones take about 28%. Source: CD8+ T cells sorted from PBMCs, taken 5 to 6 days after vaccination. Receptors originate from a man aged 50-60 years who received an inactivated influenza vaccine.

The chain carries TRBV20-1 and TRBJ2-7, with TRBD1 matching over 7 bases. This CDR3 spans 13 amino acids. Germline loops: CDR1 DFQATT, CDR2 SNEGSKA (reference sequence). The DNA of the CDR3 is TGCGTTTTCAGGGGGTGGGGGCCCTACGAGCAGTACTTC. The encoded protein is CVFRGWGPYEQYF.

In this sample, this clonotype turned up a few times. Written as DNA, the CDR3 is TGTGCCAGCTCTCTTAATGGAAGAGGGGGCTTGAATCAGCCCCAGCATTTT. The encoded protein is CASSLNGRGGLNQPQHF. The V call is TRBV18, the J call TRBJ1-5; TRBD1 matches 7 bases. The CDR3 is 17 residues long. Per the germline V gene, CDR1 is KGHSH and CDR2 is LQKENI. With 6 bases clipped from V and 4 bases from J, the junction kept 15 bases outside the gene matches.

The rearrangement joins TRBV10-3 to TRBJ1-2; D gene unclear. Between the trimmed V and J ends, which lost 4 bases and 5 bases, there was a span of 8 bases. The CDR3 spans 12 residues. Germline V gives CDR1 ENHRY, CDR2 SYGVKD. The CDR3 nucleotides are TGTGCCATCAGTGGATATCTATATGGCTACACCTTC. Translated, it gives CAISGYLYGYTF.

The CDR3 sequence is CASSSPKFINEQFF. DNA for the CDR3: TGTGCCAGCAGTTCCCCTAAGTTTATCAATGAGCAGTTCTTC. This chain links TRBV12-3 or TRBV12-4 with TRBJ2-1; D gene uncertain. V lost 4 bases to trimming and J lost 6 bases, with 13 bases between them. CDR3 length: 14 residues.

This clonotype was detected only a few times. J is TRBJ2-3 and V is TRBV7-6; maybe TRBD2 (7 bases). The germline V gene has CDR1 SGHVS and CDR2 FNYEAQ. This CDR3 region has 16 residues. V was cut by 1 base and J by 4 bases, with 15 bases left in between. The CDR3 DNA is TGTGCCAGCAGCTTAGAAGGGGGAGGGCCGTCAGATACGCAGTATTTT. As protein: CASSLEGGGPSDTQYF.

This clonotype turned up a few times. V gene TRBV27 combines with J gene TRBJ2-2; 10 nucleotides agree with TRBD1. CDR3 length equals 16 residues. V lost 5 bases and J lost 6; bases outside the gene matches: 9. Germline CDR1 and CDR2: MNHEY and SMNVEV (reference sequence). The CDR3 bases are TGTGCCAGCAGTACGACAGGGGGCGGGGGTCCCGGGGAGCTGTTTTTT. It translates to CASSTTGGGGPGELFF.

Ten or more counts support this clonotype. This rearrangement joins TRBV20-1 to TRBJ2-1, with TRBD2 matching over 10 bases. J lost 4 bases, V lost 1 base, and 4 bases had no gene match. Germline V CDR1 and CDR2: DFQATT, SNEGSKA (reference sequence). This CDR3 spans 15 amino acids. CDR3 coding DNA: TGCAGTGCTAGAGGGAGCGGGGGGGCGTACAATGAGCAGTTCTTC. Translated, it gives CSARGSGGAYNEQFF.

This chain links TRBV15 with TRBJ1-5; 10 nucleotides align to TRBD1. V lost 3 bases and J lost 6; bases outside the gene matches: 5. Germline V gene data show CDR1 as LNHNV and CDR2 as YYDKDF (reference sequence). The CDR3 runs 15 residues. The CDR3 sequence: CATSRGQGPAQPQHF. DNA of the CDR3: TGTGCCACCAGCAGGGGACAGGGGCCGGCTCAGCCCCAGCATTTT.

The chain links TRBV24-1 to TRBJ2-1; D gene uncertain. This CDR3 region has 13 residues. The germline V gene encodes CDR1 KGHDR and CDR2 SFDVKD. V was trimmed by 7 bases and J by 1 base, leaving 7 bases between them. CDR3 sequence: CATSTSSYNEQFF. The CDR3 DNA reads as TGTGCCACCAGCACCTCTTCCTACAATGAGCAGTTCTTC.

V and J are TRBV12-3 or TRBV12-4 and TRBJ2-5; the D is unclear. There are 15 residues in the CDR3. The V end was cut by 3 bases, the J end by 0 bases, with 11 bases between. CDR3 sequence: CASSFIGPYQETQYF. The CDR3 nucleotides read TGTGCCAGCAGTTTCATCGGTCCATACCAAGAGACCCAGTACTTC.

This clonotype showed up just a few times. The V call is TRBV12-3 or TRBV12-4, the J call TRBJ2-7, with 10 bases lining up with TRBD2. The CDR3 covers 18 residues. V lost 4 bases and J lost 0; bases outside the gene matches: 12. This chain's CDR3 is CASSSGPGLALSSYEQYF. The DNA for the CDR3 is TGTGCCAGCAGTTCCGGTCCGGGACTAGCGTTAAGCTCCTACGAGCAGTACTTC.

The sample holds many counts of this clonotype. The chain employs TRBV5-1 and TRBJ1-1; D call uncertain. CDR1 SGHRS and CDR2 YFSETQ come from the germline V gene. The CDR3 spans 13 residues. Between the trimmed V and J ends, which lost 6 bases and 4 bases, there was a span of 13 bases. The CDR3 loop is CASKHIFGTEAFF. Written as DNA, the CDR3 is TGCGCCAGCAAACACATCTTTGGCACTGAAGCTTTCTTT.

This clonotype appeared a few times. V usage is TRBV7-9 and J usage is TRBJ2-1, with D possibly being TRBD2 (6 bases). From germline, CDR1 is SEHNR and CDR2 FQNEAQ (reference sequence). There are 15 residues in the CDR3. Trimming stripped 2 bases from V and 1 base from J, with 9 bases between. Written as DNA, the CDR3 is TGTGCCAGCAGCTTAATTGGAGGGTCCTACAATGAGCAGTTCTTC. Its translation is CASSLIGGSYNEQFF.

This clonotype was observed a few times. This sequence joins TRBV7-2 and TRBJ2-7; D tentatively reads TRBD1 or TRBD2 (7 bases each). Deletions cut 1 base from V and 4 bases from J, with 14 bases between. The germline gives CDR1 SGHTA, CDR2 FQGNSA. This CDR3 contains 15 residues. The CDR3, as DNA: TGTGCCAGCAGCTTAGTCCAGGGGGGGGGATACGAGCAGTACTTC. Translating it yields CASSLVQGGGYEQYF.

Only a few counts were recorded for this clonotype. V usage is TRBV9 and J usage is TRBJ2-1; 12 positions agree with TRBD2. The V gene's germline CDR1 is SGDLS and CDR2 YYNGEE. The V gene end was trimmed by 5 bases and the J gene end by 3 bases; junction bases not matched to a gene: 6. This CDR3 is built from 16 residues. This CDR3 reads CASSPSGRGVYNEQFF. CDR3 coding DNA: TGTGCCAGCAGTCCTAGCGGGAGGGGGGTCTACAATGAGCAGTTCTTC.

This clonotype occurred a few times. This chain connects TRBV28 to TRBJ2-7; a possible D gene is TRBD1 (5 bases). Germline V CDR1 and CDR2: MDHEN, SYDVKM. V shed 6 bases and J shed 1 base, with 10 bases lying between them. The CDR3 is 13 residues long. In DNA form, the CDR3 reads TGTGCCAGCAGAGGGGAATTGTCCTACGAGCAGTACTTC. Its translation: CASRGELSYEQYF.

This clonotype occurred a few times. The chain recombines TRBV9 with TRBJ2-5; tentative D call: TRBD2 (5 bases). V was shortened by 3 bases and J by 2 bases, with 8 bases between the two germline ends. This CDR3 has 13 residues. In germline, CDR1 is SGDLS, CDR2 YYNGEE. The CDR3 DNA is TGTGCCAGCAGCGCCGGGAATCAAGAGACCCAGTACTTC. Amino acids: CASSAGNQETQYF. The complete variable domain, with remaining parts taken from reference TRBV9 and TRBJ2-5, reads DSGVTQTPKHLITATGQRVTLRCSPRSGDLSVYWYQQSLDQGLQFLIQYYNGEERAKGNILERFSAQQFPDLHSELNLSSLELGDSALYFCASSAGNQETQYFGPGTRLLVL.

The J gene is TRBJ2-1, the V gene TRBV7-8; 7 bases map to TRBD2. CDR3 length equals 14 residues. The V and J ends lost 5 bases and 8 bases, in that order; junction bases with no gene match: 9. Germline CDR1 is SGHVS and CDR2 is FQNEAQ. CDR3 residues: CASSIGGSPDEQFF. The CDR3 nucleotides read TGTGCCAGCAGCATCGGCGGGAGTCCGGATGAGCAGTTCTTC.

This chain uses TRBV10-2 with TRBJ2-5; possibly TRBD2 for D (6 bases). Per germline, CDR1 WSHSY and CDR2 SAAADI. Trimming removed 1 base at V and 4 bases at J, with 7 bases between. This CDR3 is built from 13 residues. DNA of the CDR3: TGCGCCAGCAGTGAGTGGGGAGGAGAGACCCAGTACTTC. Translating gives CASSEWGGETQYF.

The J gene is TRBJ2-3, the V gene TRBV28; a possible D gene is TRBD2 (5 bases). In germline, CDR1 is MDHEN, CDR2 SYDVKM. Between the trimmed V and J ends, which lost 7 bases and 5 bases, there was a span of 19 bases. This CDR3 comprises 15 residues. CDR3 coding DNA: TGTGCCAGCAAATCCAGCACTAGTTGGTTAGATACGCAGTATTTT. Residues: CASKSSTSWLDTQYF.

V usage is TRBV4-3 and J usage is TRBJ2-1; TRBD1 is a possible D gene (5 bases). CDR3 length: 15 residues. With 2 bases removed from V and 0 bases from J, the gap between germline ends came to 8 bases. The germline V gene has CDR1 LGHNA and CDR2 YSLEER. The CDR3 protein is CASSQFRASYNEQFF. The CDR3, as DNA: TGCGCCAGCAGCCAATTCAGGGCCTCCTACAATGAGCAGTTCTTC.